Described below is a single T cell receptor beta chain sequence and its context. This record belongs to a study of cytomegalovirus exposure and HLA in healthy donors. Everyone who donated was a healthy bone marrow donor. The PCR was carried out with 60 Vbeta primers and 13 Jbeta primers. Authors' data handling: As a later analysis found, there were 78 million or so unique TCR beta chains, of which roughly 11 million were shared. The method was immunoSEQ multiplex PCR; TCRdb's version includes in-frame clones alone and lacks a portion of them. That table gives V, J and clone size, and the DNA gave D and trimming. The table shows 120,000 to 150,000 clones, with roughly 80% occurring only once. CDR1 and CDR2 from the germline V gene are SGHTA and FQGNSA. The CDR3 runs to 12 residues. The V gene lost 3 bases and the J gene lost 12 bases, with 11 bases spanning the gap.

The chain recombines TRBV7-2 with TRBJ2-2; D possibly corresponds to TRBD1 (6 bases). Sequencing input: PBMCs. The TCR originated in a man younger than 35 in good health and CMV-seronegative. CDR3 sequence reads: CASSFDRNQLFF. The DNA of the CDR3 is TGTGCCAGCAGCTTCGACAGGAACCAGCTGTTTTTT.